The rows below give T cell receptor beta chains drawn from one sample of a study of blood T cells in healthy people across ages. TCRdb re-called the 5' RACE reads through MiXCR, storing one row per CDR3 protein. Of around 800,000 distinct CDR3 sequences in the sample, under 80% are singletons; the top ten hold 25% to 35%. The sample comprised blood. The receptors shown here come from a man aged 25 to 45 in good health. Both conserved end residues are part of each CDR3. The D gene is left open where the match is weak. Some rows mark clone size as missing; the rest say once, few, many or name a class of expanded clone.

V: TRBV14; size: -; J: TRBJ2-5; D: -; DNA: TGTGCCAGCAGCCCCTGGGGGGCGTGGGAGACCCAGTACTTC; CDR3: CASSPWGAWETQYF
V: TRBV20-1; size: -; J: TRBJ2-1; D: -; DNA: TGCAGTGCTAGAGAACCGGGCTACAATGAGCAGTTCTTC; CDR3: CSAREPGYNEQFF
V: TRBV13; size: few; J: TRBJ1-1; D: -; DNA: TGTGCCAGCAGCTTAATAGGGGACACTGAAGCTTTCTTT; CDR3: CASSLIGDTEAFF
V: TRBV7-3; size: -; J: TRBJ1-1; D: -; DNA: TGTGCCAGCAGAAGGGACATCCTACCGGGGACTGAAGCTTTCTTT; CDR3: CASRRDILPGTEAFF
V: TRBV20-1; size: -; J: TRBJ2-1; D: TRBD2; DNA: TGCAGTGCTCCCGAAGCGGGGGGGCTAGGGAATGAGCAGTTCTTC; CDR3: CSAPEAGGLGNEQFF
V: TRBV10-3; size: many; J: TRBJ2-3; D: TRBD2; DNA: TGTGCCATTAACCGGGGGGGGGATACGCAGTATTTT; CDR3: CAINRGGDTQYF
V: TRBV12-3/TRBV12-4; size: -; J: TRBJ2-5; D: TRBD1; DNA: TGTGCCAGCAGTCCTACAGGGGCGGTTGTCCAAGAGACCCAGTACTTC; CDR3: CASSPTGAVVQETQYF
V: TRBV15; size: -; J: TRBJ1-2; D: TRBD1; DNA: TGTGCCACCGCCCCCGGGACAGGGGATGGCTACACCTTC; CDR3: CATAPGTGDGYTF
V: TRBV7-2; size: -; J: TRBJ1-2; D: -; DNA: TGTGCCAGCAGCTCCCCGCCGGCTGAGAACTATGGCTACACCTTC; CDR3: CASSSPPAENYGYTF
V: TRBV27; size: -; J: TRBJ2-7; D: TRBD2; DNA: TGTGCCAGCAGTTTTGGGCCTAGCGGATACGAGCAGTACTTC; CDR3: CASSFGPSGYEQYF
V: TRBV5-1; size: -; J: TRBJ2-3; D: -; DNA: TGCGCCAGCACCCCTACAGGGTCGTTTCTGGATACGCAGTATTTT; CDR3: CASTPTGSFLDTQYF
V: TRBV20-1; size: -; J: TRBJ2-3; D: TRBD2; DNA: TGCAGTGCTAGCCCGCTAGCGGGGACCACAGATACGCAGTATTTT; CDR3: CSASPLAGTTDTQYF
V: TRBV7-8; size: -; J: TRBJ2-5; D: -; DNA: TGTGCCAGCAGCCCCAGGGTTAAAGAAGAGACCCAGTACTTC; CDR3: CASSPRVKEETQYF
V: TRBV7-2; size: few; J: TRBJ2-1; D: TRBD2; DNA: TGTGCCAGCAGCCCTTGGGGGGGACCGAGCTCCTACAATGAGCAGTTCTTC; CDR3: CASSPWGGPSSYNEQFF
V: TRBV2; size: -; J: TRBJ2-3; D: TRBD2; DNA: TGTGCCAGCAGTGTTGCCGGGACTAGCTCAGATACGCAGTATTTT; CDR3: CASSVAGTSSDTQYF
V: TRBV15; size: -; J: TRBJ2-7; D: -; DNA: TGTGCCACCAGCAGAGATACTGTACGGTACGAGCAGTACTTC; CDR3: CATSRDTVRYEQYF
V: TRBV16; size: few; J: TRBJ1-2; D: -; DNA: TGTGCCAGCAGCCAGGAGATTCCAGGGGGCTACACCTTC; CDR3: CASSQEIPGGYTF
V: TRBV12-3/TRBV12-4; size: once; J: TRBJ2-1; D: TRBD1; DNA: TGTACCAGCAGTCAATTCCAGGGGGCCTACAATGAGCAGTTCTTC; CDR3: CTSSQFQGAYNEQFF
V: TRBV7-2; size: few; J: TRBJ2-1; D: -; DNA: TGTGCCAGCAGCCTAGGGGGGACAGTACTCAATGAGCAGTTCTTC; CDR3: CASSLGGTVLNEQFF
V: TRBV2; size: -; J: TRBJ1-2; D: TRBD1; DNA: TGTGCCAGCAGTGGGACAGGGGGCCCTGGCTACACCTTC; CDR3: CASSGTGGPGYTF
V: TRBV2; size: -; J: TRBJ1-5; D: -; DNA: TGTGCCAGCAGTGACAATAGTTGGGACCATGGGCTATATAGCAATCAGCCCCAGCATTTT; CDR3: CASSDNSWDHGLYSNQPQHF
V: TRBV7-2; size: -; J: TRBJ2-5; D: -; DNA: TGTGCCAGCAGCTTCCAAGGGGGGGCTGCAGAGACCCAGTACTTC; CDR3: CASSFQGGAAETQYF
V: TRBV20-1; size: -; J: TRBJ2-3; D: TRBD1; DNA: TGCAGTGCTAGAGGTTCGACAGGGATCTTAAGGACAGATACGCAGTATTTT; CDR3: CSARGSTGILRTDTQYF
V: TRBV4-2; size: -; J: TRBJ1-2; D: -; DNA: TGTGCCAGCAGCCAAGATCTGAGGGTGGATGGCTACACCTTC; CDR3: CASSQDLRVDGYTF
V: TRBV27; size: few; J: TRBJ2-7; D: TRBD2; DNA: TGTGCCAGCAGTTTTGGGGGAGGGAAGACTTACGAGCAGTACTTC; CDR3: CASSFGGGKTYEQYF
V: TRBV4-3; size: many; J: TRBJ2-4; D: TRBD2; DNA: TGCGCCAGCAGCCCTAGCGGGCTGAACATTCAGTACTTC; CDR3: CASSPSGLNIQYF